These 24 T cell receptor beta chains came from one sample sequenced in a study of blood T cells in healthy people across ages. A second PCR, run for roughly 7 to 11 cycles, used a sample-barcoded 5' primer plus a J-beta primer mix. TCRdb recomputed calls from the 5' RACE reads with MiXCR, one row per CDR3 protein. In the table there are 800,000 or so distinct CDR3 sequences, roughly 25% of which are singletons. These data were likewise used in another study, on T cells of mothers and their children.

Sequencing was carried out using blood. The source of these receptors is a boy aged 10-17 years in good health.

In its sample, this clonotype was seen a few times. The chain combines TRBV5-1 with TRBJ2-5, with D hard to call. Germline CDR1 SGHRS, CDR2 YFSETQ. The CDR3 is made up of 13 amino acids. Trimming cost V 4 bases and J 3 bases, with 10 bases left between them. The CDR3 loop is CASSDYQKETQYF. The CDR3 DNA sequence: TGCGCCAGCAGCGATTACCAGAAAGAGACCCAGTACTTC.

This chain links TRBV7-2 with TRBJ1-2; D possibly corresponds to TRBD1 (5 bases). Germline CDR1 is SGHTA and CDR2 is FQGNSA. The CDR3 spans 16 residues. Deletions cut 5 bases from V and 6 bases from J, with 22 bases between. This CDR3 reads CASSIILPGPLHGYTF. The DNA of the CDR3 is TGTGCCAGCAGCATTATACTTCCGGGACCGCTGCATGGCTACACCTTC.

This clonotype was picked up a small number of times. The chain employs TRBV29-1 and TRBJ2-5; D is possibly TRBD2 (6 bases). Between the trimmed V and J ends, which lost 1 base and 4 bases, there was a span of 10 bases. The V gene's germline CDR1 is SQVTM and CDR2 ANQGSEA. The CDR3 totals 13 residues. CDR3 sequence (DNA): TGCAGCGTTGAAGGGAGGGTCTTAGAGACCCAGTACTTC. Translating gives CSVEGRVLETQYF.

The chain joins TRBV3-1 to TRBJ1-5, with 8 positions matching TRBD1. The CDR3 covers 16 residues. The V segment lost 3 bases and the J segment 2 bases; nucleotides outside the gene matches: 6. In germline, CDR1 is LGHDT, CDR2 YNNKEL (reference sequence). The CDR3 sequence: CASSQTSTGGNQPQHF. In DNA, the CDR3 is TGTGCCAGCAGCCAGACCTCGACAGGGGGCAATCAGCCCCAGCATTTT.

The chain uses TRBV4-3 and TRBJ2-1; the match to TRBD1 covers 7 bases. The CDR3 consists of 13 residues. Germline V gene sequence: CDR1 LGHNA, CDR2 YSLEER. Losses at the gene ends were 3 bases for V and 5 bases for J; bases not matched to a gene: 1. CDR3 sequence reads: CASSQTGNNEQFF. The CDR3 nucleotides read TGCGCCAGCAGCCAGACAGGGAACAATGAGCAGTTCTTC.

Only a few counts were recorded for this clonotype. The chain carries TRBV4-3 and TRBJ2-7; no firm D call. Germline values: CDR1 LGHNA, CDR2 YSLEER. This CDR3 spans 15 amino acids. The V end was cut by 0 bases, the J end by 5 bases, with 14 bases between. In DNA form, the CDR3 reads TGCGCCAGCAGCCAAGATAGGACCCAGAGGAACGAGCAGTACTTC. The encoded protein is CASSQDRTQRNEQYF.

The chain is built from TRBV27 and TRBJ1-1; D not certain. V lost 6 bases and J 1 base, leaving 9 bases between the germline ends. The germline V gene encodes CDR1 MNHEY and CDR2 SMNVEV (reference sequence). This CDR3 has 13 residues. The CDR3 DNA reads as TGTGCCAGCAGGCACGACGGGAACACTGAAGCTTTCTTT. Protein sequence: CASRHDGNTEAFF.

In its sample, this clonotype was seen many times. This rearrangement joins TRBV6-6 to TRBJ2-5; 8 bases agree with TRBD2. J was trimmed by 1 base and V by 2 bases; bases with no gene match: 3. The germline V gene encodes CDR1 MNHNY and CDR2 SVGAGI (reference sequence). The length of the CDR3 is 15 residues. CDR3 region: CASSYAAGGQETQYF. Here the CDR3 DNA reads TGTGCCAGCAGTTACGCCGCGGGGGGCCAAGAGACCCAGTACTTC.

The chain carries TRBV7-9 and TRBJ2-5; TRBD1 matches at 9 bases. The J call may not be correct, given that the DNA end is closer to TRBJ2-1. CDR3 length: 15 amino acids. The germline CDR1 and CDR2 sequences are SEHNR and FQNEAQ (reference sequence). CDR3 sequence (DNA): TGTGCCAGCAGCTCGGGCGGGACAGGGATGAATGAGCAGTTCTTC. The encoded protein is CASSSGGTGMNEQFF.

This clonotype showed up many times. The J gene is TRBJ2-7, the V gene TRBV5-1; D uncertain. CDR3 length: 13 residues. The V end was cut by 0 bases, the J end by 2 bases, with 6 bases between. Germline V lookup: CDR1 SGHRS, CDR2 YFSETQ. The CDR3 DNA follows: TGCGCCAGCAGCTTGGGGTCAGCCTACGAGCAGTACTTC. Its protein is CASSLGSAYEQYF.

The chain carries TRBV29-1 and TRBJ2-5; maybe TRBD2 (5 bases). Germline V gene data show CDR1 as SQVTM and CDR2 as ANQGSEA. Trimming shortened V by 3 bases and J by 4 bases, and 18 bases separated the two germline ends. The CDR3 consists of 15 residues. CDR3 residues: CSVDGRHPSGETQYF. CDR3 DNA sequence: TGCAGCGTTGATGGGAGACACCCATCGGGAGAGACCCAGTACTTC. The full variable domain, rest sourced from reference TRBV29-1 and TRBJ2-5, is SAVISQKPSRDICQRGTSLTIQCQVDSQVTMMFWYRQQPGQSLTLIATANQGSEATYESGFVIDKFPISRPNLTFSTLTVSNMSPEDSSIYLCSVDGRHPSGETQYFGPGTRLLVL.

The genes are TRBV12-3 or TRBV12-4 and TRBJ2-7, with a tentative D call TRBD1 (5 bases). The ends were cut back, 3 bases at V and 4 bases at J, with 10 bases in the middle. The CDR3 runs to 13 residues. DNA of the CDR3: TGTGCCAGCAGTTTCAGGGAAGGATACGAGCAGTACTTC. It encodes CASSFREGYEQYF.

The V call is TRBV3-1, the J call TRBJ2-1; TRBD2 agrees at 9 bases. The J call may be incorrect, as the DNA end agrees better with TRBJ2-5. This CDR3 region has 16 residues. Germline V gene sequence: CDR1 LGHDT, CDR2 YNNKEL (reference sequence). The CDR3 here is CASSQPSGKYQETQYF. In DNA, the CDR3 is TGTGCCAGCAGCCAACCTAGCGGGAAGTACCAAGAGACCCAGTACTTC.

J is TRBJ1-4 and V is TRBV27, with D hard to call. Germline V gives CDR1 MNHEY, CDR2 SMNVEV (reference sequence). Deletions cut 6 bases from V and 4 bases from J, with 18 bases between. CDR3 size: 16 residues. The CDR3 loop reads CASSSDGLLVNEKLFF. CDR3 nucleotide sequence: TGTGCCAGCAGCTCCGACGGTTTGCTTGTTAATGAAAAACTGTTTTTT. The whole variable domain, remainder taken from reference TRBV27 and TRBJ1-4, is EAQVTQNPRYLITVTGKKLTVTCSQNMNHEYMSWYRQDPGLGLRQIYYSMNVEVTDKGDVPEGYKVSRKEKRNFPLILESPSPNQTSLYFCASSSDGLLVNEKLFFGSGTQLSVL.

V is TRBV20-1 and J is TRBJ2-5; D is undetermined. TRBJ2-7 explains the end of the DNA better; the J call may be wrong. The germline V gene has CDR1 DFQATT and CDR2 SNEGSKA (reference sequence). The CDR3 contains 12 residues. The CDR3 sequence is CSARGDWDEQYF. For the CDR3, the DNA is TGCAGTGCTAGAGGAGATTGGGACGAGCAGTACTTC.

The V call is TRBV20-1, the J call TRBJ2-2, with D uncertain. Germline V lookup: CDR1 DFQATT, CDR2 SNEGSKA (reference sequence). The ends were cut back, 5 bases at V and 1 base at J, with 8 bases in the middle. CDR3 length: 13 residues. The CDR3 loop reads CSARDRNTGELFF. The CDR3 nucleotides are TGCAGTGCTCGTGATCGGAACACCGGGGAGCTGTTTTTT.

This clonotype was recorded a few times. The V and J genes are TRBV20-1 and TRBJ1-1, with D possibly matching TRBD1 (5 bases). Trimming removed 0 bases from V and 1 base from J, with 9 bases in between. Germline lookup yields CDR1 DFQATT and CDR2 SNEGSKA (reference sequence). The CDR3 spans 14 residues. The CDR3 DNA sequence: TGCAGTGCTAGAGATCCAGGGAGGAACACTGAAGCTTTCTTT. It is translated as CSARDPGRNTEAFF.

This clonotype occurred many times. CDR3 DNA: TGTGCCAGCAGTGAATTTCTCGCGGCTAACCAGGGTGAAAAACTGTTTTTT. Protein: CASSEFLAANQGEKLFF. The chain joins TRBV25-1 to TRBJ1-4, with TRBD1 as a possible D gene (5 bases). Germline CDR1 is MGHDK and CDR2 is SYGVNS. This CDR3 is 17 amino acids long. Trimming took 1 base from V and 7 from J, leaving 19 bases between them.

This clonotype was observed a few times. V and J are TRBV15 and TRBJ2-3; D remains ambiguous. The CDR3 sequence is 14 residues long. V was clipped by 3 bases and J by 4 bases, with 11 bases between them. Germline-derived CDR1 and CDR2 are LNHNV and YYDKDF (reference sequence). The CDR3 DNA is TGTGCCACCAGCAGGGCCCCTTTCTCAGATACGCAGTATTTT. Amino acids: CATSRAPFSDTQYF.

At least ten counts were recorded for this clonotype. This rearrangement joins TRBV3-1 to TRBJ1-2; D remains unclear. With 4 bases removed from V and 4 bases from J, the gap between germline ends came to 13 bases. This CDR3 region has 14 residues. Germline-derived CDR1 and CDR2 are LGHDT and YNNKEL (reference sequence). The CDR3 DNA follows: TGTGCCAGCAGCCTATCGGGTATCCCCTATGGCTACACCTTC. Protein: CASSLSGIPYGYTF.

This clonotype has just a few counts. The chain couples TRBV4-3 to TRBJ1-1; TRBD1 is a possible D gene (5 bases). Trimming left V 0 bases short and J 1 base short, with 15 bases between. The germline V gene has CDR1 LGHNA and CDR2 YSLEER. CDR3 size: 17 residues. CDR3 amino acids: CASSQEGEPARNTEAFF. CDR3 DNA: TGCGCCAGCAGCCAAGAGGGGGAGCCCGCGAGGAACACTGAAGCTTTCTTT.

J is TRBJ1-3 and V is TRBV4-3, with 7 bases fitting TRBD1. The germline gives CDR1 LGHNA, CDR2 YSLEER. The CDR3 is 17 residues long. Germline trimming cut 0 bases from V and 0 bases from J; bases unmatched to any gene: 5. The CDR3 DNA reads as TGCGCCAGCAGCCAAGATAGGACAGGACGCTCTGGAAACACCATATATTTT. Translating gives CASSQDRTGRSGNTIYF.

This clonotype was found a few times. The rearrangement links TRBV20-1 to TRBJ2-6, with 7 bases that match TRBD1. Germline assignment: CDR1 DFQATT and CDR2 SNEGSKA (reference sequence). The V segment lost 5 bases and the J segment 1 base; nucleotides outside the gene matches: 8. The CDR3 runs to 16 residues. The CDR3 coding sequence is TGCAGTGCTTCCGACAGGGCGGTTTCTGGGGCCAACGTCCTGACTTTC. Its translation: CSASDRAVSGANVLTF.

This rearrangement joins TRBV11-2 to TRBJ1-1; 7 positions match TRBD1. The germline gives CDR1 SGHAT, CDR2 FQNNGV. The CDR3 is 14 amino acids. The ends lost 5 bases at V and 4 bases at J; junction bases unmatched: 7. The CDR3 protein is CASSPGAGGTEAFF. In DNA form, the CDR3 reads TGTGCCAGCAGCCCTGGGGCAGGGGGCACTGAAGCTTTCTTT. Supplemented by reference TRBV11-2 and TRBJ1-1, the full variable domain reads EAGVAQSPRYKIIEKRQSVAFWCNPISGHATLYWYQQILGQGPKLLIQFQNNGVVDDSQLPKDRFSAERLKGVDSTLKIQPAKLEDSAVYLCASSPGAGGTEAFFGQGTRLTVV.